Following are 10 T cell receptor beta chains from one sample sequenced in a study of cytomegalovirus exposure and HLA in healthy donors (dated by TCRdb to 2016 to 2017). Library method: the immunoSEQ multiplex PCR assay. For the multiplex PCR, a mixture combining 60 forward primers for TCR Vbeta segments and 13 reverse primers for TCR Jbeta segments was used. What TCRdb holds here is the immuneACCESS table cut down to in-frame rearrangements. Part of the clones is not present; checked against another copy, under half of the missing clones reflect an unresolved V gene, and the others are unexplained. For this sample the table gives about 130,000 clones, of which 65% to 80% were detected only once. The ten biggest clones cover approximately 1.8% of the sample. Sequencing used PBMCs. These receptor sequences come from a woman aged 40 to 49 in good health and CMV-seronegative.

This chain links TRBV7-2 with TRBJ1-5; D is possibly TRBD1 (5 bases). Germline CDR1 SGHTA, CDR2 FQGNSA. V was cut by 1 base and J by 8 bases, with 15 bases left in between. The CDR3 totals 15 residues. This chain's CDR3 is CASSLVTGERKPQHF. For the CDR3, the DNA is TGTGCCAGCAGCTTAGTTACGGGGGAGAGGAAGCCCCAGCATTTT.

This chain joins TRBV6-1 and TRBJ2-6; TRBD1 matches 9 bases. Germline V CDR1 and CDR2: MNHNS, SASEGT. The J segment lost 1 base and the V segment lost 0 bases, leaving 16 bases of the junction unmatched. This CDR3 has 22 residues. The CDR3 region has the DNA TGTGCCAGCAGTGAAGCTGACTGGGACAGGGAACAAGATCGGTCTGGGGCCAACGTCCTGACTTTC. It is translated as CASSEADWDREQDRSGANVLTF.

The chain combines TRBV21-1 with TRBJ1-4. TRBV21-1 is a pseudogene locus. The CDR3 runs to 15 residues. CDR3 protein: CASIRGGISYEKLFF. CDR3 nucleotides: TGTGCCAGCATTCGAGGAGGGATTAGCTATGAAAAACTGTTTTTT.

The chain couples TRBV4-1 to TRBJ2-2; 7 nucleotides line up with TRBD1. CDR3 length: 15 amino acids. V dropped 3 bases and J dropped 5; count of bases not matched to a gene: 6. The V gene's germline CDR1 is MGHRA and CDR2 YSYEKL. CDR3 nucleotide sequence: TGCGCCAGCAGCCAGGACAGGCATCGGACCGGGGAGCTGTTTTTT. Amino acids: CASSQDRHRTGELFF.

This clone has just a few counts. The chain joins TRBV19 to TRBJ1-6; TRBD1 matches at 9 bases. CDR1 LNHDA and CDR2 SQIVND come from the germline V gene (reference sequence). The CDR3 runs 16 residues. V gave up 4 bases and J gave up 8 bases; unmatched junction bases: 9. The CDR3 DNA sequence: TGTGCCAGTAGTAAAACAGGGGGCTCTGGGGATTCACCCCTCCACTTT. Translation: CASSKTGGSGDSPLHF.

J is TRBJ1-3 and V is TRBV5-1, with D perhaps matching TRBD1 (5 bases). The V and J ends lost 0 bases and 4 bases respectively, with 11 bases between them. The V gene's germline CDR1 is SGHRS and CDR2 YFSETQ. The CDR3 runs to 15 residues. The CDR3 sequence is CASSLGDQGGNTIYF. The CDR3 bases are TGCGCCAGCAGCTTGGGGGATCAGGGAGGAAACACCATATATTTT.

The rearrangement links TRBV11-1 to TRBJ1-3; D is unclear. Germline values: CDR1 SGHAT, CDR2 FQDESV (reference sequence). The V end lost 8 bases, the J end lost 0 bases, and 11 bases lay between the germline ends. This CDR3 contains 14 residues. The chain's CDR3 is CASQERPSGNTIYF. The CDR3 DNA reads TGTGCCAGCCAGGAACGGCCCTCTGGAAACACCATATATTTT.

The chain employs TRBV9 and TRBJ2-1; no firm D call. The CDR3 totals 12 residues. CDR1 is SGDLS, CDR2 YYNGEE, per germline. Trimming stripped 2 bases from V and 7 bases from J, with 7 bases between. The CDR3 protein is CASSVTVNEQFF. CDR3 in DNA: TGTGCCAGCAGCGTCACAGTAAATGAGCAGTTCTTC.

The CDR3 is CASSVASESYEQYF. In DNA, the CDR3 is TGTGCCAGTAGTGTTGCTAGCGAAAGCTACGAGCAGTACTTC. The J gene is TRBJ2-7, the V gene TRBV19; a possible D gene is TRBD2 (6 bases). V dropped 5 bases and J dropped 3 bases, with 14 bases sitting between them. This CDR3 region has 14 residues. CDR1 and CDR2 (germline): LNHDA, SQIVND (reference sequence). Full variable domain (outside the CDR3, taken from reference TRBV19 and TRBJ2-7): DGGITQSPKYLFRKEGQNVTLSCEQNLNHDAMYWYRQDPGQGLRLIYYSQIVNDFQKGDIAEGYSVSREKKESFPLTVTSAQKNPTAFYLCASSVASESYEQYFGPGTRLTVT.

As DNA, the CDR3 is TGTGCCAGCAGCTTAAAGGTGGCAGGCGACAGCCTGGGGTTCTACGAGCAGTACTTC. Translating gives CASSLKVAGDSLGFYEQYF. The chain links TRBV7-2 to TRBJ2-7, with a tentative D call TRBD1 (5 bases). CDR3 length: 19 amino acids. Germline V CDR1 and CDR2: SGHTA, FQGNSA. Trimming removed 2 bases at V and 3 bases at J, with 26 bases between.